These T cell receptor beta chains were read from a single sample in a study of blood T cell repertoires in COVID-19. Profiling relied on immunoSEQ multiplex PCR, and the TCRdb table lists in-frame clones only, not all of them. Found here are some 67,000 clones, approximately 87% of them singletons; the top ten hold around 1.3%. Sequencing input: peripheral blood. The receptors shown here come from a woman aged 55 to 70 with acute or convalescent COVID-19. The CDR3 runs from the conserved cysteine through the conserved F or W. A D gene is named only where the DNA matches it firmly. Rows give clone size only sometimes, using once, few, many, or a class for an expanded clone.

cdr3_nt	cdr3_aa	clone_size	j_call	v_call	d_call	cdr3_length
TGTGCCAGCCGGCGGACTAGCGATAATTGGGATACGCAGTATTTT	CASRRTSDNWDTQYF	-	TRBJ2-3	TRBV11-1	TRBD2	15
TGTGCCAGCAGCTCCCTAGCCGGACTAGGGGCGGCAGATACGCAGTATTTT	CASSSLAGLGAADTQYF	-	TRBJ2-3	TRBV5-5	TRBD2	17
TGTGCCAGCAGTGAGGGAGAGGGACTAGCAGGTCTAGAGACCCAGTACTTC	CASSEGEGLAGLETQYF	-	TRBJ2-5	TRBV25-1	TRBD2	17
TGCGCCAGCAGCCAAGAGTGGACAGGGGGTAATGAAAAACTGTTTTTT	CASSQEWTGGNEKLFF	-	TRBJ1-4	TRBV4-1	TRBD1	16
TGTGCCAGCAGCACCAGAGCGGGAGGTTTCGCGAACACCGGGGAGCTGTTTTTT	CASSTRAGGFANTGELFF	-	TRBJ2-2	TRBV9	TRBD2	18
TGTGCCAGCAGCACACAACAGGGGTTCCAAGAGACCCAGTACTTC	CASSTQQGFQETQYF	once	TRBJ2-5	TRBV7-8	TRBD1	15
TGTGCCACCAGCAAGGAAACAGGGAACACTGAAGCTTTCTTT	CATSKETGNTEAFF	-	TRBJ1-1	TRBV15	-	14
TGTGCCAGCAGGGATGGGGGGACCTATAATTCACCCCTCCACTTT	CASRDGGTYNSPLHF	once	TRBJ1-6	TRBV5-4	-	15
TGTGCCAGCAGGATAGCGGGAGCGGGCACAGATACGCAGTATTTT	CASRIAGAGTDTQYF	-	TRBJ2-3	TRBV5-4	TRBD2	15
TGTGCCAGCAGCTTGCGGGGGACCTACAATGAGCAGTTCTTC	CASSLRGTYNEQFF	once	TRBJ2-1	TRBV5-4	-	14
TGTGCCAGCAGCCAAGATACAGGGGCAGCTAACTATGGCTACACCTTC	CASSQDTGAANYGYTF	-	TRBJ1-2	TRBV3-1/TRBV3-2	TRBD1	16
TGCGCCAGCAGTTTTGGGGACAGGGCTACCCTCACAGATACGCAGTATTTT	CASSFGDRATLTDTQYF	-	TRBJ2-3	TRBV23-1	TRBD1	17
TGTGCCAGCAGCTCTATAGGGGGGACAGCTAATTCTAACTATGGCTACACCTTC	CASSSIGGTANSNYGYTF	-	TRBJ1-2	TRBV11-2	TRBD1	18
TGTGCCAGTAGTATAGTGCCTAGGGGGCGAGGACATGGCTACACCTTC	CASSIVPRGRGHGYTF	few	TRBJ1-2	TRBV19	TRBD1	16
TGTGCCAGCAGCCCGGGACAGGGACTAGCCAAAAACATTCAGTACTTC	CASSPGQGLAKNIQYF	-	TRBJ2-4	TRBV2	TRBD1	16
TGCGCCAGCAGCTGGACCGGGACAGCGAACACCGGGGAGCTGTTTTTT	CASSWTGTANTGELFF	-	TRBJ2-2	TRBV5-1	TRBD1	16
TGTGCCAGAAGCTTCCGTAGTGGAGGGTGGAATCAGCCCCAGCATTTT	CARSFRSGGWNQPQHF	-	TRBJ1-5	TRBV5-3	-	16
TGCGCCAGCAGCTTGGAAGCGACTGAAGCTTTCTTT	CASSLEATEAFF	-	TRBJ1-1	TRBV5-1	-	12
TGTGCCAGCAGCCAAACAGGGGGCTTCTATGGCTACACCTTC	CASSQTGGFYGYTF	-	TRBJ1-2	TRBV4-2	TRBD1	14
TGTGCCAGCAGTCCGGAGGCCCGCGACACAGATACGCAGTATTTT	CASSPEARDTDTQYF	-	TRBJ2-3	TRBV2	-	15
TGTGCCAGCAGCCAAGGACTAGCACGAAGGGAGACCCAGTACTTC	CASSQGLARRETQYF	-	TRBJ2-5	TRBV7-3	TRBD2	15